Listed here is a single T cell receptor (beta chain). V was trimmed by 6 bases and J by 3 bases, leaving 18 bases between them. Germline V lookup: CDR1 MNHNY, CDR2 SVGAGI (reference sequence). The CDR3 length is 16 residues. This sample was taken from a study of low-dose radiotherapy and immunotherapy resistance in tumors. Study context: Per fraction, Cohort 1 was given 0.5 Gy every 2 weeks, for a total of 6.5 Gy. Cohort 2 received 1 Gy per fraction every two weeks, totaling 13 Gy over 26 weeks.

As to time point: before trial treatment. Donors, who were enrolled in a single-arm phase I dose-escalation trial, received nivolumab, ipilimumab, aspirin, low-dose cyclophosphamide and low-dose radiotherapy. TRAV- and TRBV-specific primers primed first-strand cDNA, covering alpha and beta chains. The authors amplified TCRs for around 20 PCR cycles with a constant-region primer and a V-primer adapter. Amplification of isolated mRNA was accomplished via in vitro transcription. TCRdb independently ran MiXCR on the reads; one entry per CDR3 protein. Among some 57,000 distinct CDR3 sequences, about 23% were seen once, and the ten largest hold 5.7%.

The sequence came from a male donor with prostate cancer. The chain links TRBV6-6 to TRBJ2-4, with D possibly matching TRBD1 (6 bases). The source was PBMCs, collected before treatment. The CDR3 reads CASSRYRVESKNIQYF. For the CDR3, the DNA is TGTGCCAGCAGCCGATACAGGGTAGAAAGCAAAAACATTCAGTACTTC.